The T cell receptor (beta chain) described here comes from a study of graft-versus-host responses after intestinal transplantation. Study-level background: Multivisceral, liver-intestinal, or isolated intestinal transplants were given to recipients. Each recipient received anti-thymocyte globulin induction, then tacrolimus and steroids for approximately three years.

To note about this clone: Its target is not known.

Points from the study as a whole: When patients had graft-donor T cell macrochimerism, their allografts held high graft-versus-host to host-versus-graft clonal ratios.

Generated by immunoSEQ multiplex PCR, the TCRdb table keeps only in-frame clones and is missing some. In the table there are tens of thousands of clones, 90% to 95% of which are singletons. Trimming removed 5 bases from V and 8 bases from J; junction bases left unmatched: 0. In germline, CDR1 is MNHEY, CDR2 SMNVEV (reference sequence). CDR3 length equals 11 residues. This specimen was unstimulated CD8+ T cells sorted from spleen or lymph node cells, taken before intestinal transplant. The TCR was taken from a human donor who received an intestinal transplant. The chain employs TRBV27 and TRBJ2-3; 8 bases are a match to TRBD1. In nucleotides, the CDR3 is TGTGCCAGCAGTGGACAGGGTACGCAGTATTTT. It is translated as CASSGQGTQYF.